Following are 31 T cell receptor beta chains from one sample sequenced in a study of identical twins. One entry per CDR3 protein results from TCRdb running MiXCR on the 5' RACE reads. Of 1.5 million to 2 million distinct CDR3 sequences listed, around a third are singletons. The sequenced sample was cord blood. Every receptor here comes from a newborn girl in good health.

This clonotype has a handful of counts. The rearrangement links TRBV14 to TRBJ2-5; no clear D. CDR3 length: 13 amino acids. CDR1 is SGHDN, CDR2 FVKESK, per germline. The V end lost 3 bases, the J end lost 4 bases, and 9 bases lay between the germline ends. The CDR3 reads CASSQNPLETQYF. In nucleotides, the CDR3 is TGTGCCAGCAGCCAGAACCCCCTAGAGACCCAGTACTTC.

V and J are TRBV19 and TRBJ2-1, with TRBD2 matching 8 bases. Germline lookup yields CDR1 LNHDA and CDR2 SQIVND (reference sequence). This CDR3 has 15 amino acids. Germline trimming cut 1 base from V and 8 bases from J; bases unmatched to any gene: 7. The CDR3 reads CASSIGAGGLDEQFF. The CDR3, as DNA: TGTGCCAGTAGTATAGGGGCGGGAGGTTTGGATGAGCAGTTCTTC.

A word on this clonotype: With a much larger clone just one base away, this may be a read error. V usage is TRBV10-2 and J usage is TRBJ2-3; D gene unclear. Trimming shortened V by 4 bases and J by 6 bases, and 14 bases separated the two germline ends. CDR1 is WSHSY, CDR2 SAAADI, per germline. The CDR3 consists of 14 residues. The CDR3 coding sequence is TGCGCCAGCAGTGGCGGACCGTTTGGCGATACGCAGTATTTT. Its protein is CASSGGPFGDTQYF.

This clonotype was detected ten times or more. CDR3 sequence reads: CASSPREFSYNEQFF. CDR3 nucleotides: TGTGCCAGCAGCCCTCGGGAGTTCTCCTACAATGAGCAGTTCTTC. The chain couples TRBV4-2 to TRBJ2-1; a weak D match, TRBD2 (6 bases). V lost 4 bases to trimming and J lost 0 bases, with 10 bases between them. Germline CDR1 is LGHNA and CDR2 is YNFKEQ. The CDR3 is 15 residues long.

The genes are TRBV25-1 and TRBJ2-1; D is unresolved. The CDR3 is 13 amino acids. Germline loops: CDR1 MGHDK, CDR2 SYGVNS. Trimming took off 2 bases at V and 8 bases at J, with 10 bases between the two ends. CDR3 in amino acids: CASSEIEYDEQFF. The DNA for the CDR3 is TGTGCCAGCAGTGAAATCGAATACGATGAGCAGTTCTTC.

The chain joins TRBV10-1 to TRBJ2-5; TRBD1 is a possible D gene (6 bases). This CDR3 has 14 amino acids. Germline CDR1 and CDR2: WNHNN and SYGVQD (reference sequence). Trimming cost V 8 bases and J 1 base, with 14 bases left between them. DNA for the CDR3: TGCGCCAGCGGACCCGGGACAACCCAAGAGACCCAGTACTTC. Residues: CASGPGTTQETQYF.

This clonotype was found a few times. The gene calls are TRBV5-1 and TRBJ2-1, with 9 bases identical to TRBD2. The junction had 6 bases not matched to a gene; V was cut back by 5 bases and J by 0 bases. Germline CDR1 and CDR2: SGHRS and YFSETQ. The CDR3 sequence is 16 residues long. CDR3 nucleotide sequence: TGCGCCAGCAGGTCCAGTAGCGGGAGCTCCTACAATGAGCAGTTCTTC. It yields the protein CASRSSSGSSYNEQFF.

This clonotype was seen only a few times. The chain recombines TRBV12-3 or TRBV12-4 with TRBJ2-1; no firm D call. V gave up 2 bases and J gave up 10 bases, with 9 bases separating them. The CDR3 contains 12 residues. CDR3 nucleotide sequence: TGTGCCAGCAGTTTAACGTTGGGGGAGCAGTTCTTC. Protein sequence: CASSLTLGEQFF.

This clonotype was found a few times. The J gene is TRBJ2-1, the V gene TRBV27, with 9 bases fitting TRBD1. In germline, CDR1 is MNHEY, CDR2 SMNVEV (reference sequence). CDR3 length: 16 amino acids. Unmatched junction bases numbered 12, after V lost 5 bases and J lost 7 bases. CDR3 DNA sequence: TGTGCCAGCAGTCCCCGAGTCCGGGACAGGGAAAATGAGCAGTTCTTC. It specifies CASSPRVRDRENEQFF.

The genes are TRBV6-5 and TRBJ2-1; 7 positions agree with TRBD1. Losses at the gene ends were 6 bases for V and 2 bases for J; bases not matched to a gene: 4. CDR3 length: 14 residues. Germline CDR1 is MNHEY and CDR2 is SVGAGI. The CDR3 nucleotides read TGTGCCAGCAGAACAGGGGCGACCTACAATGAGCAGTTCTTC. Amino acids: CASRTGATYNEQFF.

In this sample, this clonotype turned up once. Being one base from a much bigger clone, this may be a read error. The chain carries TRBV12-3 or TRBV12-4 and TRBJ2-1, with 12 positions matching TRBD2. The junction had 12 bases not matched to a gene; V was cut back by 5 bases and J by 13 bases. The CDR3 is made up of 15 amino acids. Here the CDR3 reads CASSPRTSGTKTQFF. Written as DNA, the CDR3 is TGTGCCAGCAGTCCGAGGACTAGCGGGACAAAGACCCAGTTCTTC.

CDR3 sequence: CASSPLGLAGPTDTQYF. Written as DNA, the CDR3 is TGCGCCAGCAGCCCCCTCGGGTTGGCGGGCCCCACAGATACGCAGTATTTT. The genes are TRBV5-1 and TRBJ2-3, with D maybe TRBD2 (5 bases). CDR1 is SGHRS and CDR2 is YFSETQ in the germline V gene. This CDR3 is built from 17 residues. The germline V and J ends were trimmed by 4 bases and 2 bases, with 20 bases remaining between them.

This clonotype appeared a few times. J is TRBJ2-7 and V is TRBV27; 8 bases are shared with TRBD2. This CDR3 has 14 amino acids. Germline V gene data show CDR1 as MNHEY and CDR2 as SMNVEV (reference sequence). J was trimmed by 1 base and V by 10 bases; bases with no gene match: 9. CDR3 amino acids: CATVKRENSYEQYF. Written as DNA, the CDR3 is TGTGCCACCGTAAAGCGGGAGAATTCCTACGAGCAGTACTTC.

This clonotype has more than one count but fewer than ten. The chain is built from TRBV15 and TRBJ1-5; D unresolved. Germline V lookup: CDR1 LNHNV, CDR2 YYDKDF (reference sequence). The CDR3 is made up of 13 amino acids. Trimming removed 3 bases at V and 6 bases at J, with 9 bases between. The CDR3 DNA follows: TGTGCCACCAGCAGCCAGGAGGGTCAGCCCCAGCATTTT. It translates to CATSSQEGQPQHF. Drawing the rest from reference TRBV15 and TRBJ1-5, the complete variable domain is DAMVIQNPRYQVTQFGKPVTLSCSQTLNHNVMYWYQQKSSQAPKLLFHYYDKDFNNEADTPDNFQSRRPNTSFCFLDIRSPGLGDTAMYLCATSSQEGQPQHFGDGTRLSIL.

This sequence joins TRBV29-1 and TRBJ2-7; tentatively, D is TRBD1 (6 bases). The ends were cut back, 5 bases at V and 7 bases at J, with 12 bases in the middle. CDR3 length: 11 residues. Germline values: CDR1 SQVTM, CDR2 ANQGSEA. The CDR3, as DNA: TGCAGCGTTTGGGACAACAATGAGCAGTACTTC. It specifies CSVWDNNEQYF.

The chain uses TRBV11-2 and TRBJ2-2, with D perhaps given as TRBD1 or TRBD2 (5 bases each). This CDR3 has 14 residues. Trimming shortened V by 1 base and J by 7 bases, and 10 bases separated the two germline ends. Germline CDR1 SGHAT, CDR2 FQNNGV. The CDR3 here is CASSLGGIGGELFF. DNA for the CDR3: TGTGCCAGCAGCTTAGGGGGGATTGGCGGGGAGCTGTTTTTT.

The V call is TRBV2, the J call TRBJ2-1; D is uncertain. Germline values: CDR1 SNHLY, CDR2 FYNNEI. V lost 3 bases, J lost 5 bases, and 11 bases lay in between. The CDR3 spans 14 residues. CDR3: CASSDVIRDNEQFF. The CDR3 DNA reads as TGTGCCAGCAGTGATGTGATCCGGGACAATGAGCAGTTCTTC.

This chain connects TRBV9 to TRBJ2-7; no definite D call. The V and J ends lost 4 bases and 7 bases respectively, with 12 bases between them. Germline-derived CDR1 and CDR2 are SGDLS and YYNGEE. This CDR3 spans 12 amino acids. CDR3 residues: CASSSLGKEQYF. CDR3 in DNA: TGTGCCAGCAGCTCTCTGGGGAAGGAGCAGTACTTC.

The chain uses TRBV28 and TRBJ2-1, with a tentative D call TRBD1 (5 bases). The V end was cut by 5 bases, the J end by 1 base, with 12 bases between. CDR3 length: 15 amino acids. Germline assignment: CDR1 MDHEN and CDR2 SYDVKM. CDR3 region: CASSTDSMSYNEQFF. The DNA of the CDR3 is TGTGCCAGCAGTACAGACAGTATGTCCTACAATGAGCAGTTCTTC.

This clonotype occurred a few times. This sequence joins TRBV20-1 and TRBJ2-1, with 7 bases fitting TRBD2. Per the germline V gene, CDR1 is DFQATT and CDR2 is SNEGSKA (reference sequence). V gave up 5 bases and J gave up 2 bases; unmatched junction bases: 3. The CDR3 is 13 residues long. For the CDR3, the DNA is TGCAGTGCTGTTCGGGGGGCCTACAATGAGCAGTTCTTC. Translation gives CSAVRGAYNEQFF.

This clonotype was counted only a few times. CDR3 loop: CGTSGTPTDTQYF. CDR3 nucleotide sequence: TGTGGAACTAGCGGGACTCCCACAGATACGCAGTATTTT. The J gene is TRBJ2-3, the V gene TRBV7-2, with TRBD2 identical over 10 bases. The germline V gene has CDR1 SGHTA and CDR2 FQGNSA. This CDR3 is built from 13 residues.

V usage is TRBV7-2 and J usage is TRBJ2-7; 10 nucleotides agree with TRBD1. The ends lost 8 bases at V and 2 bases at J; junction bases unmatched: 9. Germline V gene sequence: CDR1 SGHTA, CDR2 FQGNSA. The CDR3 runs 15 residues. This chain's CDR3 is CASSAGTGVTYEQYF. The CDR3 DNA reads TGTGCCAGCTCGGCAGGGACAGGGGTTACCTACGAGCAGTACTTC.

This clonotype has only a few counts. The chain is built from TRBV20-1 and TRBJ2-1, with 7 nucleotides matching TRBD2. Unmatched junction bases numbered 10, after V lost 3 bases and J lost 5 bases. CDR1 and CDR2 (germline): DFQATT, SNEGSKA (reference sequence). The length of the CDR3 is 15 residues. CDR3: CSARSVTSIDNEQFF. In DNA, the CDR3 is TGCAGTGCTAGGTCCGTGACTAGCATTGACAATGAGCAGTTCTTC.

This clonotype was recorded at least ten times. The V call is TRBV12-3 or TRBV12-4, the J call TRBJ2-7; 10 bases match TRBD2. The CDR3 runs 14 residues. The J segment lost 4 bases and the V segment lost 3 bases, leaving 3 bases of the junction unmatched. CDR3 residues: CASSLTSGHYEQYF. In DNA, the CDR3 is TGTGCCAGCAGTTTGACTAGCGGGCATTACGAGCAGTACTTC.

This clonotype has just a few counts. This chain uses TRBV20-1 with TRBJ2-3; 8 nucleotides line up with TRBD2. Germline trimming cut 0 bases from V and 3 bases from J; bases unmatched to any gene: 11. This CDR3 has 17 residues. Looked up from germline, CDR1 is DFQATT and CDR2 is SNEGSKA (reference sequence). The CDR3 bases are TGCAGTGCTAGAGAAGATATTAGCGGGACCGCGACAGATACGCAGTATTTT. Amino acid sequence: CSAREDISGTATDTQYF.

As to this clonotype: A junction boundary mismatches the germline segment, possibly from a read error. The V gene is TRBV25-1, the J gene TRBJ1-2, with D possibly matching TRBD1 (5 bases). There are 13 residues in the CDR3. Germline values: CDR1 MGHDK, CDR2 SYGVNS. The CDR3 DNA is TGTGCCTGCAGTGAAGGCAGGGCCTATGGCTACACCTTC. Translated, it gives CACSEGRAYGYTF.

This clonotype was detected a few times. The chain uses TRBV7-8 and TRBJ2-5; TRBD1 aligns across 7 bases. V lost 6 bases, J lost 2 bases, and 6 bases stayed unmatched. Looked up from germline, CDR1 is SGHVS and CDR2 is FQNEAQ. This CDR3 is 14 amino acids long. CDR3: CASRLNRGQETQYF. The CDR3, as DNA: TGTGCCAGCAGACTTAACAGGGGTCAAGAGACCCAGTACTTC.

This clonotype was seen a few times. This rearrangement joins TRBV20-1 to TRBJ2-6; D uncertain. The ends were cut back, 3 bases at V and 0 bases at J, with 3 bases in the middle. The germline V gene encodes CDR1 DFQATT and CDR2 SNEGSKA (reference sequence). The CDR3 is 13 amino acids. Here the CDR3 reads CSASSSGANVLTF. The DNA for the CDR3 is TGCAGTGCTAGCTCCTCTGGGGCCAACGTCCTGACTTTC.

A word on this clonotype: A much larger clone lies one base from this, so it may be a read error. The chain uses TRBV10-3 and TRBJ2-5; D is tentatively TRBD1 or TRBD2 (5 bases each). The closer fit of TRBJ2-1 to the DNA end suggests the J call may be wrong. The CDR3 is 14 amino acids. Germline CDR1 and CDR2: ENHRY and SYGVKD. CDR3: CAISGTSYQETQFF. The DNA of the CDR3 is TGTGCCATCAGCGGGACCTCGTACCAAGAGACCCAGTTCTTC.

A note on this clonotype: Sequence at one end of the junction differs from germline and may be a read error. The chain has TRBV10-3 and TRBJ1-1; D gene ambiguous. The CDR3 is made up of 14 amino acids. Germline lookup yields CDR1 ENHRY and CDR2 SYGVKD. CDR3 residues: CAIGESGLVTEAFF. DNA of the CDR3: TGTGCCATCGGTGAGTCCGGGTTAGTCACTGAAGCTTTCTTT.

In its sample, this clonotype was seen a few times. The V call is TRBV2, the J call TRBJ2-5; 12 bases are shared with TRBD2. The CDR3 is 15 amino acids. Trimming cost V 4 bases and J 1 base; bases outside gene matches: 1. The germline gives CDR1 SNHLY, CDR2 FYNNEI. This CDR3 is CASSGTSGIQETQYF. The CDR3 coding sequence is TGTGCCAGCAGTGGGACTAGCGGGATCCAAGAGACCCAGTACTTC.